The sequence of this TCR beta chain was determined in a study of blood T cell repertoires in COVID-19. Study-level information: The origin of the acute and convalescent COVID-19 samples was the United States, Italy and Spain.

V was trimmed by 1 base and J by 1 base, leaving 11 bases between them. CDR3 size: 15 residues. Per germline, CDR1 LGHNA and CDR2 YSLEER. Generated by immunoSEQ multiplex PCR, the TCRdb table keeps only in-frame clones and is missing some. The table lists approximately 190,000 clones, about 80% of them singletons. The TCR comes from a man aged 40-55 years who had recovered from COVID-19. The chain combines TRBV4-3 with TRBJ2-7; D might be TRBD1 (6 bases). The sequenced sample was PBMCs or T cells enriched from blood (not recorded which). CDR3 in amino acids: CASSQGWDMSYEQYF. The CDR3 nucleotides are TGCGCCAGCAGCCAAGGGTGGGACATGTCCTACGAGCAGTACTTC.